This TCR beta chain was recovered during a study of blood T cell repertoires in COVID-19. Some clones are missing from TCRdb's copy, which holds only in-frame ones; the method was immunoSEQ multiplex PCR. The table lists 50,000 to 60,000 clones, around 84% of them singletons, with more than 6.5% in the top ten. Germline values: CDR1 SGHVS, CDR2 FNYEAQ. This CDR3 has 15 amino acids. V lost 5 bases, J lost 1 base, and 11 bases lay in between. Sample: peripheral blood. The rearrangement uses TRBV7-6 and TRBJ2-2; D remains ambiguous. This TCR derives from a human donor with active COVID-19. The donor label of this sample is uncertain. This CDR3 is CASSLLELNTGELFF. In nucleotides, the CDR3 is TGTGCCAGCAGCCTTCTAGAGCTGAACACCGGGGAGCTGTTTTTT.